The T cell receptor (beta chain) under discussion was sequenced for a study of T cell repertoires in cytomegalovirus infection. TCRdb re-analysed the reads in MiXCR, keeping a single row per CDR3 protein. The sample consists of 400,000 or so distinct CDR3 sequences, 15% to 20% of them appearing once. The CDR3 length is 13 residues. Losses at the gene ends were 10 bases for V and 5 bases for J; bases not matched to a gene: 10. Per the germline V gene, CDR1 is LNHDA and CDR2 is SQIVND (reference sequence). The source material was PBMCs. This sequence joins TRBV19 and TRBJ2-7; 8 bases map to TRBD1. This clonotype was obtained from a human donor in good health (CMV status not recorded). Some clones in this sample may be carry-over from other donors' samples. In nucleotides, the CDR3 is TGTGCCACCTCCCGGACAGGGCTGAACGAGCAGTACTTC. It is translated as CATSRTGLNEQYF.